The rows below give T cell receptor beta chains drawn from one sample of a study of radiotherapy plus CTLA-4 blockade in lung cancer. Sequencing was performed with immunoSEQ multiplex PCR; in TCRdb, only in-frame clones are kept and a portion is missing. The table shows 80,000 or so clones, with about 78% occurring only once. This material consisted of peripheral blood, taken from a patient treated with radiotherapy plus ipilimumab. The receptors originated from a human donor with non-small cell lung cancer who had a partial response to radiotherapy plus ipilimumab. Some clones in this sample may be carry-over from other donors' samples. CDR3s include the opening cysteine and the closing phenylalanine or tryptophan. The D gene is left open where the match is weak. Only part of the rows carry a size: once, few, many, or a class if the clone is expanded.

d_gene: TRBD1; abundance: few; v_gene: TRBV7-9; j_gene: TRBJ1-2; CDR3nt: TGTGCCAGCAGCCCCGGGACAGGGAACGCCTATGGCTACACCTTC; CDR3aa: CASSPGTGNAYGYTF
d_gene: TRBD1; abundance: .; v_gene: TRBV7-6; j_gene: TRBJ1-5; CDR3nt: TGTGCCAGCAGCTTAGTAAGCCCGGACAGGGGGGCATTCAATCAGCCCCAGCATTTT; CDR3aa: CASSLVSPDRGAFNQPQHF
d_gene: TRBD2; abundance: .; v_gene: TRBV7-8; j_gene: TRBJ2-7; CDR3nt: TGTGCCAGCAGCCCAAGGACTAGCGGGACCTCCTACGAGCAGTACTTC; CDR3aa: CASSPRTSGTSYEQYF
d_gene: .; abundance: .; v_gene: TRBV5-1; j_gene: TRBJ2-4; CDR3nt: TGCGCCAGCAGCTTGGGTCCGACAGGATCAGCCAAAAACATTCAGTACTTC; CDR3aa: CASSLGPTGSAKNIQYF
d_gene: TRBD2; abundance: .; v_gene: TRBV4-2; j_gene: TRBJ2-2; CDR3nt: TGTGCCAGCAGCCAAGAAAAAGGGAGAGTCGCGGGGGTGGGCACCGGGGAGCTGTTTTTT; CDR3aa: CASSQEKGRVAGVGTGELFF
d_gene: TRBD2; abundance: .; v_gene: TRBV9; j_gene: TRBJ2-1; CDR3nt: TGTGCCAGCAGCGCCTTTGGCGGGAGCTCCTACAATGAGCAGTTCTTC; CDR3aa: CASSAFGGSSYNEQFF
d_gene: TRBD2; abundance: .; v_gene: TRBV11-2; j_gene: TRBJ2-7; CDR3nt: TGTGCCAGCAGCGCCTATAGCGGGGGGGCGAAGGAGCAGTACTTC; CDR3aa: CASSAYSGGAKEQYF
d_gene: TRBD1; abundance: .; v_gene: TRBV6-6; j_gene: TRBJ2-5; CDR3nt: TGTGCCAGCAGTTCCTTCGGACAGGGGAAGACCCAGTACTTC; CDR3aa: CASSSFGQGKTQYF
d_gene: .; abundance: .; v_gene: TRBV28; j_gene: TRBJ1-1; CDR3nt: TGTGCCAGCAGTACACAAGTGAACACTGAAGCTTTCTTT; CDR3aa: CASSTQVNTEAFF
d_gene: .; abundance: .; v_gene: TRBV28; j_gene: TRBJ1-5; CDR3nt: TGTGCCAGCAGGGTTTCGGGCAATCAGCCCCAGCATTTT; CDR3aa: CASRVSGNQPQHF
d_gene: .; abundance: .; v_gene: TRBV2; j_gene: TRBJ1-1; CDR3nt: TGTGCCAGCAAGAGGGAGGGCACTGAAGCTTTCTTT; CDR3aa: CASKREGTEAFF
d_gene: TRBD1; abundance: .; v_gene: TRBV5-5; j_gene: TRBJ1-5; CDR3nt: TGTGCCAGCAGCTGGGGGACAGGGAGGAACAATCAGCCCCAGCATTTT; CDR3aa: CASSWGTGRNNQPQHF
d_gene: TRBD1; abundance: .; v_gene: TRBV19; j_gene: TRBJ1-1; CDR3nt: TGTGCCAGTAGTAGAGTCCCGGGACAGGGATTGAACACTGAAGCTTTCTTT; CDR3aa: CASSRVPGQGLNTEAFF
d_gene: .; abundance: .; v_gene: TRBV4-1; j_gene: TRBJ2-4; CDR3nt: TGCGCCAGCAGCCAAGTATTATCCCGGAGGGGCAAAAACATTCAGTACTTC; CDR3aa: CASSQVLSRRGKNIQYF
d_gene: .; abundance: .; v_gene: TRBV1; j_gene: TRBJ1-1; CDR3nt: TGCACCAGCAGCCACTGGGGGCCTAGCCGGGACCCTATGTTCCCAACTGAAGCTTTCTTT; CDR3aa: CTSSHWGPSRDPMFPTEAFF